Detailed here is one T cell receptor beta chain. Its antigen is not known. CDR1 is MNHNY and CDR2 is SVGAGI in the germline V gene (reference sequence). There are 18 residues in the CDR3. Unmatched junction bases numbered 15, after V lost 7 bases and J lost 0 bases. The data are from a study of persistence of HIV-infected CD4 T cells. The libraries were made with immunoSEQ version 4 in survey mode. Profiling relied on immunoSEQ multiplex PCR, and the TCRdb table lists in-frame clones only, not all of them. The data show 48,000 or so clones, more than 70% seen once. Cells were stimulated with CMV-infected fibroblast lysates at approximately 10 ug/mL. Memory cells lacking CD40L and CD69 with high CD45RO were sorted. Before stimulation, PBMCs underwent CD8+ T cell depletion.

The specimen comprised CD4+ T cells sorted from PBMCs after approximately 19-hour stimulation, sampled from a patient who received antiretroviral therapy. The source of this sequence is an adult man with HIV who was CMV-seropositive. The V gene is TRBV6-6, the J gene TRBJ2-3, with TRBD1 identical over 8 bases. The CDR3 nucleotides read TGTGCCAGCACCCGATCGCTGGACAGGGCCTCTAGCACAGATACGCAGTATTTT. It yields the protein CASTRSLDRASSTDTQYF.